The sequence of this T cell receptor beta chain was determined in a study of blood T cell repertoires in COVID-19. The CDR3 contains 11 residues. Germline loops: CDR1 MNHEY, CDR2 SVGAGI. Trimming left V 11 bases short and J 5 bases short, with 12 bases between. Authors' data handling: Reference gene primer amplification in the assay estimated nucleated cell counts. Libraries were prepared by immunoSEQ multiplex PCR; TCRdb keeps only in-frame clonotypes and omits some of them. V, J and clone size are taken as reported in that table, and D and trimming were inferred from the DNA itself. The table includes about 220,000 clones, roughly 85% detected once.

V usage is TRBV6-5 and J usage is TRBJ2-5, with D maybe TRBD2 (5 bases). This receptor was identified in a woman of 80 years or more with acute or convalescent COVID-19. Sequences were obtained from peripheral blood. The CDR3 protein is CAYRRGETQYF. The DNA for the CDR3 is TGTGCCTACCGGCGCGGGGAGACCCAGTACTTC.